The clone carrying this TCR beta chain has a handful of counts. The sample originates from a study of blood T cell repertoires in COVID-19. Sequencing used immunoSEQ multiplex PCR; TCRdb keeps in-frame clones, though not all of them. The sample holds fewer than 250,000 clones, more than 80% seen once. CDR3 length equals 15 residues. V lost 4 bases and J lost 4, with 14 bases in between. Germline-derived CDR1 and CDR2 are SGHAT and FQNNGV. The chain recombines TRBV11-2 with TRBJ1-3; D perhaps matches TRBD1 (6 bases). This sequence was found in a man aged 45-65 years who had been exposed to COVID-19. The sequencing sample was made of PBMCs or T cells enriched from blood (not recorded which). The CDR3 sequence: CASSSGRGGGNTIYF. The CDR3 DNA reads as TGTGCCAGCAGCTCCGGGAGGGGGGGAGGAAACACCATATATTTT.